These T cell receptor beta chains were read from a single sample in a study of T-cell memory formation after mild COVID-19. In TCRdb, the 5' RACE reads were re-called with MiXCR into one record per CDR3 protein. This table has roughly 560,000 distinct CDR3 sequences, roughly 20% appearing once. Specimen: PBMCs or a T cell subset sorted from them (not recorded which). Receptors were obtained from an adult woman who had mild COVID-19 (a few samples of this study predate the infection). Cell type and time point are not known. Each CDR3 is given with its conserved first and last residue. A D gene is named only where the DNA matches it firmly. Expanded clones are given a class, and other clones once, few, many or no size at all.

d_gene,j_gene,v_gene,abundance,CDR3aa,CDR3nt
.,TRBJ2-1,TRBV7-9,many,CASSSGYGPREQFF,TGTGCCAGCAGCTCCGGGTATGGTCCCAGGGAGCAGTTCTTC
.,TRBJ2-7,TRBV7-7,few,CASSFYSDSIGQYF,TGTGCTAGCAGCTTCTACTCCGACTCTATCGGGCAGTACTTC
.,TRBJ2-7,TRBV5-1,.,CASSIGTDTSYEQYF,TGCGCCAGCAGCATAGGGACTGATACCTCCTACGAGCAGTACTTC
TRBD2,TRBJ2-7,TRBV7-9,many,CASSPAGGLEQYF,TGTGCCAGCAGCCCAGCGGGGGGGCTTGAGCAGTACTTC
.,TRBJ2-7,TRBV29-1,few,CSAVGSIYEQYF,TGCAGCGCCGTGGGGAGTATCTACGAGCAGTACTTC
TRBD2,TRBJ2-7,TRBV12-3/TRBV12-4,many,CASSLGLAGATRVYEQYF,TGTGCCAGCAGTTTGGGGCTAGCGGGAGCTACCAGAGTCTACGAGCAGTACTTC
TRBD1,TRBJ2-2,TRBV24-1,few,CATSDPWTGQTGELFF,TGTGCCACCAGTGATCCATGGACAGGTCAAACCGGGGAGCTGTTTTTT
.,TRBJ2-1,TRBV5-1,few,CASSLQGLTNEQFF,TGCGCCAGCAGCTTGCAGGGATTAACGAATGAGCAGTTCTTC
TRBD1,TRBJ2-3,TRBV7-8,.,CASTTGTGRLADTQYF,TGTGCCAGCACCACCGGGACAGGGCGTTTAGCAGATACGCAGTATTTT
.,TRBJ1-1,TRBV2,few,CASSAVTGLRLEPEAFF,TGTGCCAGCAGTGCTGTGACAGGTTTGAGGCTTGAACCTGAAGCTTTCTTT
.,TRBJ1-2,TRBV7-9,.,CASSLAAAGTYGYTF,TGTGCCAGCAGCTTAGCAGCGGCAGGGACCTATGGCTACACCTTC
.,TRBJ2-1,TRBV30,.,CAYKGVDNEQFF,TGTGCCTACAAGGGTGTTGACAATGAGCAGTTCTTC
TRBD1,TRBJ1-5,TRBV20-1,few,CSARRQGNQPQHF,TGCAGTGCTAGGAGACAGGGGAATCAGCCCCAGCATTTT
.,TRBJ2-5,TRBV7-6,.,CASSSPGLPGETQYF,TGTGCCAGCAGCTCGCCCGGCTTACCCGGCGAGACCCAGTACTTC
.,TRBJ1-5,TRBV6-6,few,CASTPRYEGVQPQHF,TGTGCCAGCACCCCACGTTATGAGGGTGTACAGCCCCAGCATTTT
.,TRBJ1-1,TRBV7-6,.,CASSLDPAEAFF,TGTGCCAGCAGCTTGGACCCAGCCGAAGCTTTCTTT
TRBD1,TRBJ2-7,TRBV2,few,CASRFSIRDRDSYEQYF,TGTGCCAGCCGGTTTTCAATACGGGACAGAGACTCCTACGAGCAGTACTTC
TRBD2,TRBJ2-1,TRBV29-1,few,CSVGPGGYNEQFF,TGCAGCGTTGGCCCGGGGGGCTACAATGAGCAGTTCTTC